Below, 28 T cell receptor beta chains from the same sample are listed, as sequenced in a study of CD8 T cells in ankylosing spondylitis. MiXCR, run by TCRdb on the 5' RACE reads, gives a single entry per CDR3 protein. The sample has under 150,000 distinct CDR3 sequences; roughly an eighth are singletons. The sequencing input was blood, either unsorted or a sorted T cell fraction (not recorded which). Every receptor here comes from a female donor with ankylosing spondylitis or in good health (not recorded which).

This clonotype was counted once. The gene calls are TRBV7-2 and TRBJ1-1, with TRBD1 identical over 9 bases. V trimming: 6 bases; J trimming: 3 bases; junction bases outside the gene matches: 5. CDR3 size: 14 residues. Per the germline V gene, CDR1 is SGHTA and CDR2 is FQGNSA. As DNA, the CDR3 is TGTGCCAGCAGTCGACAGGGGGATTACACTGAAGCTTTCTTT. This gives the protein CASSRQGDYTEAFF. Full variable domain (outside the CDR3, taken from reference TRBV7-2 and TRBJ1-1): GAGVSQSPSNKVTEKGKDVELRCDPISGHTALYWYRQSLGQGLEFLIYFQGNSAPDKSGLPSDRFSAERTGGSVSTLTIQRTQQEDSAVYLCASSRQGDYTEAFFGQGTRLTVV.

This clonotype was counted only a few times. The chain carries TRBV7-2 and TRBJ2-2; D is unresolved. The germline gives CDR1 SGHTA, CDR2 FQGNSA. CDR3 length: 13 residues. V was trimmed by 5 bases and J by 3 bases, leaving 7 bases between them. This CDR3 reads CASSIDYTGELFF. DNA for the CDR3: TGTGCCAGCAGCATCGACTACACCGGGGAGCTGTTTTTT.

This clonotype was detected many times. The chain joins TRBV25-1 to TRBJ1-3; D remains unclear. Trimming took 5 bases from V and 0 from J, leaving 8 bases between them. Germline V gene lookup returns CDR1 MGHDK and CDR2 SYGVNS. The CDR3 sequence is 14 residues long. The DNA for the CDR3 is TGTGCCAGCAGTCGCTCGGGCTCTGGAAACACCATATATTTT. Encoded protein: CASSRSGSGNTIYF. The whole variable domain, remainder taken from reference TRBV25-1 and TRBJ1-3, is EADIYQTPRYLVIGTGKKITLECSQTMGHDKMYWYQQDPGMELHLIHYSYGVNSTEKGDLSSESTVSRIRTEHFPLTLESARPSHTSQYLCASSRSGSGNTIYFGEGSWLTVV.

Of note for this clonotype: An end of the junction does not agree with germline; a read error may underlie this. This chain joins TRBV6-5 and TRBJ2-7, with unresolved D. The CDR3 has 16 amino acids. CDR1 is MNHEY, CDR2 SVGAGI, per germline. The CDR3 bases are TGTGCCAGCGGTTACCCATTACACGGAGCGTCCTACGAGCAGTACTTC. It yields the protein CASGYPLHGASYEQYF.

The chain couples TRBV7-9 to TRBJ2-7, with D perhaps TRBD1 or TRBD2 (5 bases each). This CDR3 region has 13 residues. Germline values: CDR1 SEHNR, CDR2 FQNEAQ (reference sequence). Trimming removed 7 bases from V and 5 bases from J, with 15 bases in between. The CDR3 sequence is CASTPEGLNEQYF. DNA for the CDR3: TGTGCCAGCACCCCAGAGGGGCTCAACGAGCAGTACTTC. Using reference TRBV7-9 and TRBJ2-7 for the parts outside the CDR3, the full variable domain is DTGVSQNPRHKITKRGQNVTFRCDPISEHNRLYWYRQTLGQGPEFLTYFQNEAQLEKSRLLSDRFSAERPKGSFSTLEIQRTEQGDSAMYLCASTPEGLNEQYFGPGTRLTVT.

This clonotype turned up a few times. The gene calls are TRBV2 and TRBJ2-1, with 12 bases matching TRBD1. Germline-derived CDR1 and CDR2 are SNHLY and FYNNEI. This CDR3 region has 12 residues. The J segment lost 12 bases and the V segment lost 8 bases, leaving 5 bases of the junction unmatched. The CDR3 reads CASGTGGLVQFF. In nucleotides, the CDR3 is TGTGCCAGCGGGACAGGGGGCCTAGTGCAGTTCTTC.

The rearrangement joins TRBV5-1 to TRBJ2-7, with 14 bases identical to TRBD2. The CDR3 is 17 residues long. The junction had 9 bases not matched to a gene; V was cut back by 4 bases and J by 3 bases. Germline CDR1 and CDR2: SGHRS and YFSETQ. The CDR3 loop reads CASSTGTSGSLLYEQYF. CDR3 nucleotide sequence: TGCGCCAGCAGCACAGGGACTAGCGGGAGCCTTCTCTACGAGCAGTACTTC.

This clonotype was seen a few times. V and J are TRBV3-1 and TRBJ2-5; 10 nucleotides line up with TRBD2. V dropped 9 bases and J dropped 5; count of bases not matched to a gene: 6. Germline V CDR1 and CDR2: LGHDT, YNNKEL (reference sequence). The CDR3 consists of 13 residues. DNA for the CDR3: TGTGCCAGTATGGGACTAGCGTGGGAGACCCAGTACTTC. Protein sequence: CASMGLAWETQYF.

This clonotype was counted at least ten times. The chain recombines TRBV7-2 with TRBJ2-2; D is ambiguous. The CDR3 has 15 residues. Germline V gives CDR1 SGHTA, CDR2 FQGNSA. The V end lost 5 bases, the J end lost 2 bases, and 12 bases lay between the germline ends. DNA of the CDR3: TGTGCCAGCAGCCCCCCCCAAAAAAACACCGGGGAGCTGTTTTTT. This translates into CASSPPQKNTGELFF. Filled out from reference TRBV7-2 and TRBJ2-2, the complete variable domain reads GAGVSQSPSNKVTEKGKDVELRCDPISGHTALYWYRQSLGQGLEFLIYFQGNSAPDKSGLPSDRFSAERTGGSVSTLTIQRTQQEDSAVYLCASSPPQKNTGELFFGEGSRLTVL.

The chain links TRBV27 to TRBJ2-1; 7 bases line up with TRBD1. Germline V gene lookup returns CDR1 MNHEY and CDR2 SMNVEV (reference sequence). V lost 4 bases and J lost 8; bases outside the gene matches: 8. The CDR3 runs to 14 residues. CDR3 sequence: CASSWTGELDEQFF. DNA of the CDR3: TGTGCCAGCAGTTGGACAGGCGAGCTCGATGAGCAGTTCTTC.

This clonotype was found many times. The chain recombines TRBV7-9 with TRBJ1-1; D gene ambiguous. This CDR3 comprises 14 residues. The germline CDR1 and CDR2 sequences are SEHNR and FQNEAQ (reference sequence). The germline V and J ends were trimmed by 4 bases and 5 bases, with 14 bases remaining between them. The CDR3 DNA follows: TGTGCCAGCAGCTCCGGATGGGGTCAAACTGAAGCTTTCTTT. It encodes CASSSGWGQTEAFF.

This clonotype was detected ten times or more. The chain is built from TRBV7-2 and TRBJ2-3; D is perhaps TRBD2 (6 bases). The V gene lost 3 bases and the J gene lost 3 bases, with 16 bases spanning the gap. The CDR3 has 16 residues. Germline CDR1 is SGHTA and CDR2 is FQGNSA. Here the CDR3 reads CASSFGGSGWTDTQYF. Written as DNA, the CDR3 is TGTGCCAGCAGCTTTGGCGGTAGCGGTTGGACAGATACGCAGTATTTT.

The table lists this clonotype with many counts. This chain uses TRBV29-1 with TRBJ2-1; no reliable D call. The V end lost 2 bases, the J end lost 13 bases, and 12 bases lay between the germline ends. This CDR3 has 11 residues. Germline loops: CDR1 SQVTM, CDR2 ANQGSEA. The CDR3 sequence is CSVEKSKYQFF. The CDR3 DNA reads as TGCAGCGTTGAAAAGTCGAAATACCAGTTCTTC.

This clonotype was seen a handful of times. The V gene is TRBV20-1, the J gene TRBJ1-6; no clear D gene. Trimming took off 0 bases at V and 13 bases at J, with 19 bases between the two ends. The germline gives CDR1 DFQATT, CDR2 SNEGSKA (reference sequence). This CDR3 contains 15 residues. The CDR3 DNA follows: TGCAGTGCTAGAGATCGAGGGAATGGAGGTTCCCCCCTCCACTTT. Translated: CSARDRGNGGSPLHF.

This clonotype was picked up many times. The rearrangement joins TRBV12-3 or TRBV12-4 to TRBJ1-5; D unresolved. The V end lost 3 bases, the J end lost 4 bases, and 7 bases lay between the germline ends. The CDR3 totals 13 residues. CDR3 in DNA: TGTGCCAGCAGTTTCAGCGAGAATCAGCCCCAGCATTTT. Its protein is CASSFSENQPQHF.

The rearrangement links TRBV29-1 to TRBJ1-2; D not certain. The CDR3 spans 13 residues. The V and J ends lost 7 bases and 5 bases respectively, with 17 bases between them. The V gene's germline CDR1 is SQVTM and CDR2 ANQGSEA. CDR3 nucleotide sequence: TGCAGCGCTACCTCCCCAGCCCCATATGGCTACACCTTC. As protein: CSATSPAPYGYTF.

The rearrangement joins TRBV5-1 to TRBJ1-5, with D tentatively TRBD1 (6 bases). Between the trimmed V and J ends, which lost 4 bases and 1 base, there was a span of 18 bases. The V gene's germline CDR1 is SGHRS and CDR2 YFSETQ. This CDR3 has 17 residues. The chain's CDR3 is CASSPKPRTESNQPQHF. The CDR3 region has the DNA TGCGCCAGCAGCCCCAAGCCTCGGACAGAAAGCAATCAGCCCCAGCATTTT.

This clonotype appeared a few times. The rearrangement links TRBV7-9 to TRBJ2-2; D remains ambiguous. Trimming stripped 2 bases from V and 2 bases from J, with 12 bases between. This CDR3 contains 16 residues. Germline CDR1 SEHNR, CDR2 FQNEAQ (reference sequence). CDR3 bases: TGTGCCAGCAGCTTAAAAAGGGAAAGCAACACCGGGGAGCTGTTTTTT. It translates to CASSLKRESNTGELFF.

A remark on this clonotype: A much larger clone differs from this one at a single base, so this may be a read error. The chain links TRBV28 to TRBJ2-7; possibly TRBD1 for D (5 bases). This CDR3 region has 13 residues. Germline assignment: CDR1 MDHEN and CDR2 SYDVKM. For the CDR3, the DNA is TGTACCAGCAGTTTCAGACAGACCTACGAGCAGTACTTC. Residues: CTSSFRQTYEQYF.

This clonotype was recorded at least ten times. The rearrangement links TRBV29-1 to TRBJ2-2, with 9 bases identical to TRBD2. J lost 6 bases, V lost 1 base, and 6 bases had no gene match. Looked up from germline, CDR1 is SQVTM and CDR2 is ANQGSEA. The CDR3 loop spans 15 amino acids. In DNA form, the CDR3 reads TGCAGCGTTGAAGCGCGCGGGGGGGCCCCCGGGGAGCTGTTTTTT. Translation gives CSVEARGGAPGELFF.

This clonotype was detected a few times. The V call is TRBV5-4, the J call TRBJ2-1; D not certain. This CDR3 spans 13 amino acids. CDR1 and CDR2 (germline): SGHNT, YYREEE (reference sequence). Trimming shortened V by 0 bases and J by 6 bases, and 7 bases separated the two germline ends. Written as DNA, the CDR3 is TGTGCCAGCAGCTTGGTTTCTATCAATGAGCAGTTCTTC. Amino acids: CASSLVSINEQFF.

The chain carries TRBV3-1 and TRBJ1-1; D not certain. The length of the CDR3 is 15 residues. Per the germline V gene, CDR1 is LGHDT and CDR2 is YNNKEL (reference sequence). With 0 bases removed from V and 0 bases from J, the gap between germline ends came to 8 bases. For the CDR3, the DNA is TGTGCCAGCAGCCAAGATTCGACAATGAACACTGAAGCTTTCTTT. Protein: CASSQDSTMNTEAFF.

V gene TRBV20-1 combines with J gene TRBJ2-1, with a tentative D call TRBD2 (6 bases). This CDR3 is 14 amino acids long. Trimming took off 6 bases at V and 7 bases at J, with 19 bases between the two ends. Germline CDR1 reads DFQATT; CDR2 reads SNEGSKA (reference sequence). The CDR3, as DNA: TGCAGTGCCCCCCTCCCAGAGACTAGAAATGAGCAGTTCTTC. Translating it yields CSAPLPETRNEQFF.

This clonotype was seen ten or more times. The chain joins TRBV15 to TRBJ2-7; 10 bases align to TRBD2. The CDR3 has 16 residues. V lost 4 bases to trimming and J lost 3 bases; unmatched junction nucleotides: 9. Germline V gene data show CDR1 as LNHNV and CDR2 as YYDKDF (reference sequence). CDR3 nucleotides: TGTGCCACCAGCAAAGCGACTAGCGGGTTCCACTACGAGCAGTACTTC. Its protein is CATSKATSGFHYEQYF.

J is TRBJ1-2 and V is TRBV4-1; tentatively, D is TRBD1 (5 bases). Germline-derived CDR1 and CDR2 are MGHRA and YSYEKL. The CDR3 has 14 amino acids. Trimming removed 0 bases at V and 8 bases at J, with 13 bases between. The CDR3, as DNA: TGCGCCAGCAGCCAAGAAATCCAGGGTTTAGGCTACACCTTC. Its protein is CASSQEIQGLGYTF.

This clonotype was found a few times. Written as DNA, the CDR3 is TGTGCCAGCTCAAGGGGACTAGACAATGAGCAGTTCTTC. Its translation: CASSRGLDNEQFF. The J gene is TRBJ2-1, the V gene TRBV18, with 8 bases aligning to TRBD2. CDR1 is KGHSH, CDR2 LQKENI, per germline. The CDR3 consists of 13 residues. The J segment lost 5 bases and the V segment lost 5 bases, leaving 2 bases of the junction unmatched. Full variable domain (missing parts from reference TRBV18 and TRBJ2-1): NAGVMQNPRHLVRRRGQEARLRCSPMKGHSHVYWYRQLPEEGLKFMVYLQKENIIDESGMPKERFSAEFPKEGPSILRIQQVVRGDSAAYFCASSRGLDNEQFFGPGTRLTVL.

This clonotype has a count of ten or more. This chain links TRBV5-1 with TRBJ1-1, with D unclear. V lost 0 bases and J lost 4, with 13 bases in between. The CDR3 consists of 15 residues. Germline lookup yields CDR1 SGHRS and CDR2 YFSETQ. CDR3 nucleotides: TGCGCCAGCAGCTTGGAAGGAGGGCTCAGCACTGAAGCTTTCTTT. It translates to CASSLEGGLSTEAFF.

This clonotype was seen only a few times. The chain employs TRBV9 and TRBJ2-2, with 7 bases that match TRBD2. The CDR3 spans 17 residues. Germline V CDR1 and CDR2: SGDLS, YYNGEE. J lost 5 bases, V lost 0 bases, and 10 bases had no gene match. CDR3 sequence: CASSVGFGGSLTGELFF. In DNA form, the CDR3 reads TGTGCCAGCAGCGTAGGGTTCGGCGGGAGTCTGACCGGGGAGCTGTTTTTT.